This T cell receptor (beta chain) was identified in a study of T cell responses to AZD1222 COVID-19 vaccine. Study results and limitations: Most donors were white British and more were female, and clonal diversity was possibly underestimated. Repertoire samples came only from after the peak T cell response. Along spike, vaccine-associated CD4 TCRs were found throughout, with dominance at 160-218 and 743-854.

About this clone: No antigen is known for it.

CDR3 length equals 15 residues. Germline CDR1 reads SGHVS; CDR2 reads FNYEAQ. Deletions cut 4 bases from V and 10 bases from J, with 22 bases between. This table comes from immunoSEQ multiplex PCR, and its TCRdb copy is limited to in-frame clones, with some not included. The table lists 90,000 to 130,000 clones, about 85% of them singletons. This TCR came from an adult in good health. The source material was peripheral blood, sampled on day 0 of AZD1222 vaccination. The V and J genes are TRBV7-6 and TRBJ2-5, with D possibly being TRBD2 (6 bases). This CDR3 is CASSSPTRQDGNQYF. The CDR3 region has the DNA TGTGCCAGCAGCTCTCCGACTAGGCAAGATGGGAACCAGTACTTC.